These 6 T cell receptor beta chains share one sample of origin, sequenced in a study of cytomegalovirus exposure and HLA in healthy donors (dated by TCRdb to about 2017). Library creation used the immunoSEQ multiplex PCR assay. The multiplex PCR relied on a mix of 60 forward primers for TCR Vbeta segments and 13 reverse primers for TCR Jbeta segments. The table was pulled from immuneACCESS by TCRdb, which kept in-frame rearrangements only. Such tables lose some clones; where checked, under half of the loss comes from unresolved V genes, and the rest has no known cause. The sample has over 100,000 clones on record, approximately 87% of them singletons. Roughly 1.4% of the sample belongs to the ten largest clones. The specimen was PBMCs. Receptor source: a middle-aged man in good health and CMV-seronegative.

The V gene is TRBV13, the J gene TRBJ2-3, with 7 bases matching TRBD1. V lost 10 bases to trimming and J lost 4 bases; unmatched junction nucleotides: 14. Germline V lookup: CDR1 PRHDT, CDR2 FYEKMQ (reference sequence). The CDR3 loop spans 15 amino acids. The DNA for the CDR3 is TGTGCCACCCAAAAGAGACAGGGAAACCCAGATACGCAGTATTTT. This gives the protein CATQKRQGNPDTQYF.

This clone was seen once. The CDR3 protein is CASSPQERGAGDEQFF. In DNA form, the CDR3 reads TGTGCCAGCAGCCCACAGGAGCGGGGGGCCGGCGATGAGCAGTTCTTC. The chain employs TRBV11-1 and TRBJ2-1; 9 bases match TRBD2. The trim removed 5 bases at V and 8 bases at J, leaving 13 bases unmatched. Germline V gene data show CDR1 as SGHAT and CDR2 as FQDESV (reference sequence). This CDR3 is 16 amino acids long.

Comments on this clone: At one boundary the junction diverges from the germline segment, which might be a read error. J is TRBJ1-5 and V is TRBV27; possible D gene TRBD1, 5 bases. Germline values: CDR1 MNHEY, CDR2 SMNVEV (reference sequence). This CDR3 is 13 amino acids long. Written as DNA, the CDR3 is TGTGCCAGCAGTTTAGACAGCTATCAGCTCCAGCATTTT. It translates to CASSLDSYQLQHF.

This clone was seen just once. The V gene is TRBV11-2, the J gene TRBJ2-7; D not resolved. From germline, CDR1 is SGHAT and CDR2 FQNNGV. The CDR3 sequence is 14 residues long. V was shortened by 5 bases and J by 3 bases, with 14 bases between the two germline ends. DNA of the CDR3: TGTGCCAGCAGCCCTAGTAAGCCTTACTACGAGCAGTACTTC. The encoded protein is CASSPSKPYYEQYF.

CDR3 sequence reads: CAWIPAGGSPLHF. Here the CDR3 DNA reads TGTGCCTGGATTCCCGCCGGGGGTTCACCCCTCCACTTT. The gene calls are TRBV30 and TRBJ1-6; a possible D gene is TRBD1 (5 bases). Germline CDR1 is GTSNPN and CDR2 is SVGIG (reference sequence). V was trimmed by 4 bases and J by 9 bases, leaving 13 bases between them. The CDR3 has 13 residues. Full variable domain (missing parts from reference TRBV30 and TRBJ1-6): SQTIHQWPATLVQPVGSPLSLECTVEGTSNPNLYWYRQAAGRGLQLLFYSVGIGQISSEVPQNLSASRPQDRQFILSSKKLLLSDSGFYLCAWIPAGGSPLHFGNGTRLTVT.

The chain couples TRBV29-1 to TRBJ2-1; no clear D. CDR1 is SQVTM and CDR2 is ANQGSEA in the germline V gene. The CDR3 runs to 12 residues. V lost 2 bases and J 7 bases, leaving 9 bases between the germline ends. The CDR3 loop reads CSVESRGNEQFF. DNA of the CDR3: TGCAGCGTTGAATCGCGAGGTAATGAGCAGTTCTTC.